This TCR beta chain is from a study of T cells in Graves' hyperthyroidism and ophthalmopathy. In the study overall: Peripheral blood was obtained at initial diagnosis, preceding any treatment.

RNA transcripts were the template for amplifying TCR beta CDR3 regions. The TCR CDR3 was amplified in a first-round RT-PCR using the HTBI primer set. Via MiXCR, TCRdb re-called the multiplex PCR reads, giving one row per CDR3 protein. The table has 600,000 or so distinct CDR3 sequences, 16% seen once. Germline lookup yields CDR1 SGHKS and CDR2 YYEKEE (reference sequence). Trimming left V 0 bases short and J 7 bases short, with 11 bases between. The length of the CDR3 is 14 residues. The chain carries TRBV5-5 and TRBJ2-4, with D possibly being TRBD1 (5 bases). The receptor was derived from a woman aged 30 to 39 with Graves' hyperthyroidism. The sequenced sample was blood. Written as DNA, the CDR3 is TGTGCCAGCAGCTTGGTTGAAGGGGCGAACATTCAGTACTTC. The encoded protein is CASSLVEGANIQYF.